Following are 5 T cell receptor beta chains from one sample sequenced in a study of T cell responses to AZD1222 COVID-19 vaccine. Clones were sequenced by immunoSEQ multiplex PCR, and TCRdb holds only the in-frame ones, with some missing. The sample yields 120,000 or so clones, more than 75% seen once. Sequencing used peripheral blood, obtained 28 days after the second AZD1222 dose. These TCRs come from an adult who received the AZD1222 COVID-19 vaccine.

This clone showed up just once. The chain employs TRBV7-3 and TRBJ2-3; tentative D call: TRBD2 (5 bases). Trimming shortened V by 1 base and J by 6 bases, and 8 bases separated the two germline ends. Germline CDR1 reads SGHTA; CDR2 reads FQGTGA. The CDR3 is made up of 13 amino acids. CDR3 in amino acids: CASSLKSGDTQYF. The CDR3 nucleotides are TGTGCCAGCAGCTTAAAATCGGGGGATACGCAGTATTTT.

This chain connects TRBV7-3 to TRBJ2-7; 9 nucleotides align to TRBD2. The germline V gene has CDR1 SGHTA and CDR2 FQGTGA. The CDR3 is made up of 18 amino acids. Trimming removed 2 bases from V and 4 bases from J; junction bases left unmatched: 15. The DNA for the CDR3 is TGTGCCAGCAGCTTAGAAAGCGTCAATAGCGGGAGTCCATACGAGCAGTACTTC. It is translated as CASSLESVNSGSPYEQYF.

The V call is TRBV6-5, the J call TRBJ1-3; D gene unclear. Germline assignment: CDR1 MNHEY and CDR2 SVGAGI. V was shortened by 5 bases and J by 0 bases, with 8 bases between the two germline ends. This CDR3 has 14 amino acids. CDR3 sequence: CASSRVRSGNTIYF. CDR3 sequence (DNA): TGTGCCAGCAGTCGGGTCCGCTCTGGAAACACCATATATTTT.

This clone occurred once. CDR3 sequence: CASSLGQGGGYTF. DNA for the CDR3: TGTGCCAGCAGTTTAGGCCAGGGGGGTGGCTACACCTTC. The chain couples TRBV12-3 or TRBV12-4 to TRBJ1-2; 7 bases map to TRBD1. This CDR3 is 13 amino acids long. J gave up 7 bases and V 1 base, and 3 bases lay outside the gene matches.

The chain couples TRBV5-5 to TRBJ2-2; D is perhaps TRBD2 (5 bases). V was shortened by 0 bases and J by 3 bases, with 12 bases between the two germline ends. This CDR3 is built from 16 residues. CDR1 and CDR2 (germline): SGHKS, YYEKEE (reference sequence). Here the CDR3 DNA reads TGTGCCAGCAGCTTGGGGGGTACGGGGTACACCGGGGAGCTGTTTTTT. This encodes CASSLGGTGYTGELFF.